This is a list of T cell receptor beta chains from one sample in a study of beta chain features in type 1 diabetes. Method: immunoSEQ multiplex PCR; TCRdb's copy keeps in-frame clones and lacks some. The sample carries 250,000 or so clones, around 65% recorded once. Sequencing input: naive CD4+ T cells from blood. The source of these receptors is a man younger than 45 in good health. Each CDR3 is given with its conserved first and last residue. A D gene is named only where the DNA matches it firmly. Clone size, where shown, is once, few, many, or a class for clones that have expanded.

.	.	TRBV29-1	TRBJ1-1	TGCAGCGTTGTTCGGGGAATTAACACTGAAGCTTTCTTT	CSVVRGINTEAFF
.	.	TRBV7-9	TRBJ2-7	TGTGCCAGCAGCCGAAGGGCAGGCGCGTCCTACGAGCAGTACTTC	CASSRRAGASYEQYF
.	TRBD1	TRBV7-2	TRBJ2-1	TGTGCCAGCAGTCAACAGGGGAATGAGCAGTTCTTC	CASSQQGNEQFF
few	.	TRBV30	TRBJ2-7	TGTGCCTGGAGCGGGGCTCCTACGGGATACGAGCAGTACTTC	CAWSGAPTGYEQYF
.	.	TRBV29-1	TRBJ2-3	TGCAGCGTTGAATACGTTGATACGCAGTATTTT	CSVEYVDTQYF
once	TRBD2	TRBV30	TRBJ2-3	TGTGCCTGGGCCCCGGGGGGGGATACGCAGTATTTT	CAWAPGGDTQYF
.	.	TRBV2	TRBJ2-2	TGTGCCAGCAGTGAAGCCTCTGTTCCTCCCGCCGGGGAGCTGTTTTTT	CASSEASVPPAGELFF
few	.	TRBV30	TRBJ2-7	TGTGCCTGGAGTAGGGGCCACGAGCAGTACTTC	CAWSRGHEQYF
.	.	TRBV28	TRBJ1-2	TGTGCCAGCAGCGTCCAGGGCCGCTATGGCTACACCTTC	CASSVQGRYGYTF
.	.	TRBV5-1	TRBJ2-7	TGCGCCAGCAGCTTGGCCAGTCCGACCTACGAGCAGTACTTC	CASSLASPTYEQYF
few	.	TRBV4-3	TRBJ2-5	TGCGCCAGCAGCCAAAGTCCTGGCGTGACCCAGTACTTC	CASSQSPGVTQYF
.	.	TRBV21-1	TRBJ2-7	TGTGCCAGCAGCAAAGTCGGACGGGCCTACGAGCAGTACTTC	CASSKVGRAYEQYF
.	.	TRBV2	TRBJ2-4	TGTGCCAGCCGCCGCCTCAAGGACATTCAGTACTTC	CASRRLKDIQYF
once	.	TRBV25-1	TRBJ2-5	TGTGCCAGCAGTGAATTCGCAGGGACGGAAGGGGAGACCCAGTACTTC	CASSEFAGTEGETQYF
once	TRBD2	TRBV6-1	TRBJ2-7	TGTGCCAGCAGTGAAAGCGGGAGTAGATACGAGCAGTACTTC	CASSESGSRYEQYF
few	TRBD1	TRBV30	TRBJ1-2	TGTGCCTGGAGTGTACAGGGGCGCACAGGCTACACCTTC	CAWSVQGRTGYTF
.	.	TRBV29-1	TRBJ2-1	TGCAGCGTCGTGGGCGGGTATTCCTACAATGAGCAGTTCTTC	CSVVGGYSYNEQFF
.	.	TRBV10-3	TRBJ2-7	TGTGCCATCAGTGAGTCTATAGAAACCTACGAGCAGTACTTC	CAISESIETYEQYF
.	TRBD1	TRBV29-1	TRBJ2-7	TGCAGCGCCTCCGGGACAGTTAAACCCTACGAGCAGTACTTC	CSASGTVKPYEQYF
.	.	TRBV30	TRBJ2-7	TGTGCCTGTCGAGGGCGACGAACCTACGAGCAGTACTTC	CACRGRRTYEQYF
.	.	TRBV9	TRBJ2-3	TGTGCCAGCGGTGGGTGGGCAGATACGCAGTATTTT	CASGGWADTQYF
few	TRBD1	TRBV30	TRBJ2-7	TGTGCCTCTTCTCACCTCGTCGGGACAGGGTCCTACGAGCAGTACTTC	CASSHLVGTGSYEQYF
once	.	TRBV11-2	TRBJ2-4	TGTGCCAGCACCTCGGGCAGCCACCTCGCCAAAAACATTCAGTACTTC	CASTSGSHLAKNIQYF
.	TRBD1	TRBV30	TRBJ2-1	TGTGCCTGGAATACAGGGGGCGCTTACAGTGAGCAGTTCTTC	CAWNTGGAYSEQFF
.	TRBD1	TRBV2	TRBJ2-4	TGTGCCAGCAATAGGGGACAGGCTGACAAAAACATTCAGTACTTC	CASNRGQADKNIQYF
.	.	TRBV29-1	TRBJ2-5	TGCAGCGTAACCCAGTACCAAGAGACCCAGTACTTC	CSVTQYQETQYF
.	TRBD1	TRBV7-9	TRBJ2-7	TGTGCCAGCAGCTTAGCGGGACAGGGTGTGAACGAGCAGTACTTC	CASSLAGQGVNEQYF
.	.	TRBV30	TRBJ2-2	TGTGCCTGGAATCGGCCATGGGAGGGGGAGCTGTTTTTT	CAWNRPWEGELFF
.	TRBD2	TRBV9	TRBJ2-1	TGTGCCAGCAGCCGCTCGGGACTAGCGGATCTAAATGAGCAGTTCTTC	CASSRSGLADLNEQFF
.	.	TRBV4-2	TRBJ2-1	TGTGCCAGCAGCCAAGGTGCGCCGAGCTCCTACAATGAGCAGTTCTTC	CASSQGAPSSYNEQFF
few	.	TRBV30	TRBJ2-1	TGTGCCTGGAGGAGGGATGAGCAGTTCTTC	CAWRRDEQFF
.	TRBD2	TRBV19	TRBJ2-3	TGTGCCAGTAGTAAGGCGAGTAGCGGGAGGGCCCCTGGCACAGATACGCAGTATTTT	CASSKASSGRAPGTDTQYF
.	.	TRBV29-1	TRBJ2-5	TGCAGCGTTGCGGTAGGGAAAGAGACCCAGTACTTC	CSVAVGKETQYF
.	.	TRBV7-9	TRBJ2-7	TGTGCCAGCAGCTTAGACAGAGCCCCCCACGAGCAGTACTTC	CASSLDRAPHEQYF
.	TRBD1	TRBV13	TRBJ2-2	TGTGCCAGCAGCGACTACCCAGGGACAGCCGGGGAGCTGTTTTTT	CASSDYPGTAGELFF
few	.	TRBV7-2	TRBJ2-5	TGTGCCAGCAGCCCCACGCGAGGGGAGACCCAGTACTTC	CASSPTRGETQYF
.	TRBD1	TRBV9	TRBJ2-5	TGTGCCAGCAGCGTGGGACAGGAAGAGACCCAGTACTTC	CASSVGQEETQYF
few	.	TRBV18	TRBJ2-5	TGTGCCAGCTCCCCCCCTTCAGGAGCGTGGGAGACCCAGTACTTC	CASSPPSGAWETQYF
few	TRBD2	TRBV14	TRBJ2-1	TGTGCCAGCAGCCAAAGGCTAGCGGGGTTCAATGAGCAGTTCTTC	CASSQRLAGFNEQFF
.	.	TRBV30	TRBJ1-6	TGTGCCTGGAGTGTAGCCGACGGGCGGAATTCACCCCTCCACTTT	CAWSVADGRNSPLHF
few	TRBD1	TRBV28	TRBJ2-3	TGTGCCAGCAGGCCCAGGGACAGGGGGGCAGATACGCAGTATTTT	CASRPRDRGADTQYF
.	.	TRBV18	TRBJ2-3	TGTGCCAGCTCACCACCTCGCACTGGTGGCACAGATACGCAGTATTTT	CASSPPRTGGTDTQYF
.	TRBD2	TRBV27	TRBJ2-3	TGTGCCAGCAGCCGGACTAGCGGGAGCCCAGATACGCAGTATTTT	CASSRTSGSPDTQYF
.	.	TRBV15	TRBJ2-7	TGTGCCACCAGCAGAGATTCCACTAAAGTCGAGCAGTACTTC	CATSRDSTKVEQYF
.	.	TRBV30	TRBJ2-1	TGTGCCTGTCAGGGTTTGGGGGATGAGCAGTTCTTC	CACQGLGDEQFF
few	.	TRBV10-3	TRBJ2-3	TGTGCCTGCCGGGGAGATACGCAGTATTTT	CACRGDTQYF
.	TRBD2	TRBV5-4	TRBJ2-5	TGTGCCAGCAGCTTGCGTCTAGCGGGACAAGAGACCCAGTACTTC	CASSLRLAGQETQYF
.	TRBD1	TRBV6-5	TRBJ2-7	TGTGCCAGCAGTTTAATTGGACAGGGATCGGTCGAGCAGTACTTC	CASSLIGQGSVEQYF
.	TRBD1	TRBV30	TRBJ1-1	TGTGCCTGGAGTAAGCAGGGGGCCACTGAAGCTTTCTTT	CAWSKQGATEAFF
.	.	TRBV6-1	TRBJ2-1	TGTGCCAGCAGTGACGGTTGGGGGCAGGTTGAGCAGTTCTTC	CASSDGWGQVEQFF
.	.	TRBV4-1	TRBJ1-1	TGCGCCAGCAGCCCGTCAGTTGCCCCGAACACTGAAGCTTTCTTT	CASSPSVAPNTEAFF
.	TRBD2	TRBV7-2	TRBJ2-1	TGTGCCAGCAGTTGGACTAGAAGCTCCTACAATGAGCAGTTCTTC	CASSWTRSSYNEQFF
.	.	TRBV13	TRBJ2-3	TGTGCCAGCAGCCTAGGACGTCTGGCAGATACGCAGTATTTT	CASSLGRLADTQYF
.	.	TRBV30	TRBJ2-1	TGTGCCTGGAGTAACTTAGACACCCAGTTCTTC	CAWSNLDTQFF
.	.	TRBV7-9	TRBJ2-1	TGTGCCAGCAGTGGCCAGTCGGATGGGTACAATGAGCAGTTCTTC	CASSGQSDGYNEQFF
.	.	TRBV9	TRBJ2-7	TGTGCCAGCAGCGCCTCCGGGACTTTCGTCTCCGAGCAGTACTTC	CASSASGTFVSEQYF
once	.	TRBV11-2	TRBJ2-3	TGTGCCAGCAGCTTAGCCGCTGTGGGGCTTACGCAGTATTTT	CASSLAAVGLTQYF
once	.	TRBV7-2	TRBJ2-2	TGTGCCAGCAACACTCTCGGACCCGGGGAGCTGTTTTTT	CASNTLGPGELFF